Listed below are T cell receptor beta chains from one sample, sequenced in a study of blood T cells in healthy people across ages. TCRdb independently ran MiXCR on the 5' RACE reads; one entry per CDR3 protein. Here the sample spans under 800,000 distinct CDR3 sequences, over 20% being singletons. The sequenced material came from blood. These TCRs come from a man in his 70s in good health. Both conserved end residues are part of each CDR3. The order of the fields is V gene, clone size, D gene, J gene, CDR3 DNA, CDR3 protein. D genes are given only for firm matches. Clone size is not always given. Where it is, it says once, few, many or a class for expanded clones.

v_gene: TRBV6-1; abundance: .; d_gene: .; j_gene: TRBJ1-2; CDR3nt: TGTGCCAGCAGTCATATCAACTATGGCTACACCTTC; CDR3aa: CASSHINYGYTF
v_gene: TRBV12-3/TRBV12-4; abundance: few; d_gene: .; j_gene: TRBJ2-7; CDR3nt: TGTGCCAGCAGTCTTTTAGGGGTCTGGGAGCAGTACTTC; CDR3aa: CASSLLGVWEQYF
v_gene: TRBV29-1; abundance: .; d_gene: TRBD2; j_gene: TRBJ2-1; CDR3nt: TGCAGCGTAGTAGCGGGAACCTACAATGAGCAGTTCTTC; CDR3aa: CSVVAGTYNEQFF
v_gene: TRBV4-1; abundance: .; d_gene: .; j_gene: TRBJ1-6; CDR3nt: TGCGCCAGCAGCCAGGTTGGGGGAGTCGGCAATTCACCCCTCCACTTT; CDR3aa: CASSQVGGVGNSPLHF
v_gene: TRBV7-6; abundance: .; d_gene: .; j_gene: TRBJ2-7; CDR3nt: TGTGCCAGCAGCCATACCCTACGCGAGCAGTACTTC; CDR3aa: CASSHTLREQYF
v_gene: TRBV15; abundance: .; d_gene: .; j_gene: TRBJ2-6; CDR3nt: TGTGCCACCAGCAGCTTTCAGCTCTCTGGGGCCAACGTCCTGACTTTC; CDR3aa: CATSSFQLSGANVLTF
v_gene: TRBV5-1; abundance: .; d_gene: TRBD1; j_gene: TRBJ1-1; CDR3nt: TGCGCCAGCAGCTTACGGACAGGGGAAGGGGAAGCTTTCTTT; CDR3aa: CASSLRTGEGEAFF
v_gene: TRBV25-1; abundance: .; d_gene: .; j_gene: TRBJ2-1; CDR3nt: TGTGCCAGCAGGGGGCCGGTCCACAATGAGCAGTTCTTC; CDR3aa: CASRGPVHNEQFF
v_gene: TRBV12-3/TRBV12-4; abundance: many; d_gene: .; j_gene: TRBJ1-5; CDR3nt: TGCGCCAGCAGCTTGGGAGGGGGAAATCAGCCCCAGCATTTT; CDR3aa: CASSLGGGNQPQHF
v_gene: TRBV28; abundance: few; d_gene: .; j_gene: TRBJ1-2; CDR3nt: TGTGCCGGTCGGAGCCTTAACTATGGCTACACCTTC; CDR3aa: CAGRSLNYGYTF
v_gene: TRBV5-6; abundance: many; d_gene: TRBD2; j_gene: TRBJ2-1; CDR3nt: TGTGCCAGCAGCTTGTTTACTAGCGGGAACTACAATGAGCAGTTCTTC; CDR3aa: CASSLFTSGNYNEQFF
v_gene: TRBV5-1; abundance: .; d_gene: .; j_gene: TRBJ1-5; CDR3nt: TGCGCCAGCAGCCCAAGTGGGGATAATCAGCCCCAGCATTTT; CDR3aa: CASSPSGDNQPQHF
v_gene: TRBV15; abundance: few; d_gene: TRBD2; j_gene: TRBJ2-1; CDR3nt: TGTGCCACCAGCAGAAAGCCGAGCGGGAGGAGCAATGAGCAGTTCTTC; CDR3aa: CATSRKPSGRSNEQFF
v_gene: TRBV20-1; abundance: few; d_gene: TRBD2; j_gene: TRBJ2-5; CDR3nt: TGCAGTACGAAACCGGGACTAGCGGTCCAAGAGACCCAGTACTTC; CDR3aa: CSTKPGLAVQETQYF
v_gene: TRBV6-6; abundance: .; d_gene: TRBD1; j_gene: TRBJ2-1; CDR3nt: TGTGCCAGCAGGGGACAGGATCGCCTCTACAATGAGCAGTTCTTC; CDR3aa: CASRGQDRLYNEQFF
v_gene: TRBV28; abundance: .; d_gene: TRBD2; j_gene: TRBJ2-1; CDR3nt: TGTGCCAGCAGTTTATGGCGGGAGAACCCCTACAATGAGCAGTTCTTC; CDR3aa: CASSLWRENPYNEQFF
v_gene: TRBV2; abundance: .; d_gene: .; j_gene: TRBJ2-5; CDR3nt: TGTGCCAGCAGGATGGAAGGGGAGACCCAGTACTTC; CDR3aa: CASRMEGETQYF
v_gene: TRBV28; abundance: .; d_gene: .; j_gene: TRBJ1-1; CDR3nt: TGTGCCAGCAGTTTATGGGGCAGGGCGAACACTGAAGCTTTCTTT; CDR3aa: CASSLWGRANTEAFF
v_gene: TRBV2; abundance: few; d_gene: .; j_gene: TRBJ2-2; CDR3nt: TGTGCCAGCAGTGAGGACAGGAACACCGGGGAGCTGTTTTTT; CDR3aa: CASSEDRNTGELFF
v_gene: TRBV6-6; abundance: few; d_gene: .; j_gene: TRBJ1-5; CDR3nt: TGTGCCAGCAGTTACTCGAGGTTCCAGCCCCAGCATTTT; CDR3aa: CASSYSRFQPQHF
v_gene: TRBV29-1; abundance: few; d_gene: .; j_gene: TRBJ2-5; CDR3nt: TGCAGCGTCAAACGTACAGGTCCCCAAGAGACCCAGTACTTC; CDR3aa: CSVKRTGPQETQYF
v_gene: TRBV12-3/TRBV12-4; abundance: many; d_gene: .; j_gene: TRBJ2-5; CDR3nt: TGTGCCAGCAGCTTAGGTTTTCAAGAGACCCAGTACTTC; CDR3aa: CASSLGFQETQYF
v_gene: TRBV7-2; abundance: many; d_gene: TRBD2; j_gene: TRBJ2-1; CDR3nt: TGTGCCAGCAGCTTAGGACTAGCGGTCTACAATGAGCAGTTCTTC; CDR3aa: CASSLGLAVYNEQFF
v_gene: TRBV20-1; abundance: few; d_gene: .; j_gene: TRBJ2-2; CDR3nt: TGCAGTGCTAGAAAGGGGACCGGGGAGCTGTTTTTT; CDR3aa: CSARKGTGELFF
v_gene: TRBV4-3; abundance: few; d_gene: TRBD2; j_gene: TRBJ2-1; CDR3nt: TGCGCCAGCAGCCAAGATATGGTCCTAGCGGGAGGCGATGAGCAGTTCTTC; CDR3aa: CASSQDMVLAGGDEQFF
v_gene: TRBV12-3/TRBV12-4; abundance: .; d_gene: .; j_gene: TRBJ2-7; CDR3nt: TGTGCCAGCAGTTTTCGGACAACCGCCTACGAGCAGTACTTC; CDR3aa: CASSFRTTAYEQYF
v_gene: TRBV6-6; abundance: .; d_gene: TRBD2; j_gene: TRBJ2-1; CDR3nt: TGTGCCAGCACCGGGACTAGGGACAATAAGCAGTTCTTC; CDR3aa: CASTGTRDNKQFF
v_gene: TRBV5-6; abundance: .; d_gene: TRBD1; j_gene: TRBJ2-1; CDR3nt: TGTGCCAGCAGCGGGGCCGGGACAGGGGGATGGAATGAGCAGTTCTTC; CDR3aa: CASSGAGTGGWNEQFF
v_gene: TRBV29-1; abundance: .; d_gene: .; j_gene: TRBJ2-4; CDR3nt: TGCAGCGTTATTCCCCTGGACCTTTTACTAGCCAAAAACATTCAGTACTTC; CDR3aa: CSVIPLDLLLAKNIQYF
v_gene: TRBV12-3/TRBV12-4; abundance: many; d_gene: .; j_gene: TRBJ2-5; CDR3nt: TGTGCCAGCAGTTTCCGACCTCCTCCCGAGACCCAGTACTTC; CDR3aa: CASSFRPPPETQYF
v_gene: TRBV20-1; abundance: .; d_gene: TRBD1; j_gene: TRBJ2-3; CDR3nt: TGCAGTGCCAACAGGGGCCGCACAGATACGCAGTATTTT; CDR3aa: CSANRGRTDTQYF
v_gene: TRBV20-1; abundance: .; d_gene: .; j_gene: TRBJ2-1; CDR3nt: TGCCTGGGACGGAGCTCCTACAATGAGCAGTTCTTC; CDR3aa: CLGRSSYNEQFF
v_gene: TRBV5-1; abundance: .; d_gene: .; j_gene: TRBJ2-7; CDR3nt: TGCGCCAGCAGCCCCGGGACTCCAACCTACGAGCAGTACTTC; CDR3aa: CASSPGTPTYEQYF
v_gene: TRBV18; abundance: .; d_gene: TRBD1; j_gene: TRBJ2-7; CDR3nt: TGTGCCAGCTCAGCCCAAACAGGGGGCGCTTTCTACGAGCAGTACTTC; CDR3aa: CASSAQTGGAFYEQYF
v_gene: TRBV6-1; abundance: .; d_gene: .; j_gene: TRBJ2-3; CDR3nt: TGTGCCAGCAGTGAAGCACGGGGACGCCGCACAGATACGCAGTATTTT; CDR3aa: CASSEARGRRTDTQYF
v_gene: TRBV7-7; abundance: few; d_gene: TRBD2; j_gene: TRBJ2-3; CDR3nt: TGTGCTAGCAGCTCTTCTAGCGGCGGGACAGATACGCAGTATTTT; CDR3aa: CASSSSSGGTDTQYF
v_gene: TRBV4-1; abundance: few; d_gene: TRBD1; j_gene: TRBJ1-4; CDR3nt: TGCGCCAGCAGCCAGGCGGGACAGACGATATTATCTAATGAAAAACTGTTTTTT; CDR3aa: CASSQAGQTILSNEKLFF
v_gene: TRBV10-3; abundance: few; d_gene: .; j_gene: TRBJ2-1; CDR3nt: TGTGCCATCACCAGGGGCGGGAATGAGCAGTTCTTC; CDR3aa: CAITRGGNEQFF
v_gene: TRBV12-3/TRBV12-4; abundance: many; d_gene: .; j_gene: TRBJ2-5; CDR3nt: TGTGCCAGCAGGCCGGGCCACCAAGAGACCCAGTACTTC; CDR3aa: CASRPGHQETQYF
v_gene: TRBV9; abundance: .; d_gene: .; j_gene: TRBJ1-4; CDR3nt: TGTGCCAGCAGCGTGGAGGGAACCAGGCGGGGTGAAAAACTGTTTTTT; CDR3aa: CASSVEGTRRGEKLFF
v_gene: TRBV7-9; abundance: few; d_gene: .; j_gene: TRBJ2-3; CDR3nt: TGTGCCAGCAGCTTTGGTGGCGCAGATACGCAGTATTTT; CDR3aa: CASSFGGADTQYF
v_gene: TRBV19; abundance: .; d_gene: TRBD2; j_gene: TRBJ2-1; CDR3nt: TGTGCCAGTAGTGCCAGCGGGAGGTCCTACAATGAGCAGTTCTTC; CDR3aa: CASSASGRSYNEQFF
v_gene: TRBV29-1; abundance: .; d_gene: .; j_gene: TRBJ2-1; CDR3nt: TGCAGCGTTGAGGAAAGGGGAGGAGAATCCTACAATGAGCAGTTCTTC; CDR3aa: CSVEERGGESYNEQFF
v_gene: TRBV20-1; abundance: few; d_gene: TRBD2; j_gene: TRBJ2-1; CDR3nt: TGCAGTGCTGGACTAGCGGGGGGCATTCGGGAGCAGTTCTTC; CDR3aa: CSAGLAGGIREQFF
v_gene: TRBV20-1; abundance: many; d_gene: TRBD2; j_gene: TRBJ2-5; CDR3nt: TGCAGTGGGGTAGCGGGAGGAGTCGGAGAGACCCAGTACTTC; CDR3aa: CSGVAGGVGETQYF
v_gene: TRBV5-1; abundance: .; d_gene: .; j_gene: TRBJ2-1; CDR3nt: TGCGCCAGCAGCCAGACAGGAGGCCGGCCGCTTAATGAGCAGTTCTTC; CDR3aa: CASSQTGGRPLNEQFF